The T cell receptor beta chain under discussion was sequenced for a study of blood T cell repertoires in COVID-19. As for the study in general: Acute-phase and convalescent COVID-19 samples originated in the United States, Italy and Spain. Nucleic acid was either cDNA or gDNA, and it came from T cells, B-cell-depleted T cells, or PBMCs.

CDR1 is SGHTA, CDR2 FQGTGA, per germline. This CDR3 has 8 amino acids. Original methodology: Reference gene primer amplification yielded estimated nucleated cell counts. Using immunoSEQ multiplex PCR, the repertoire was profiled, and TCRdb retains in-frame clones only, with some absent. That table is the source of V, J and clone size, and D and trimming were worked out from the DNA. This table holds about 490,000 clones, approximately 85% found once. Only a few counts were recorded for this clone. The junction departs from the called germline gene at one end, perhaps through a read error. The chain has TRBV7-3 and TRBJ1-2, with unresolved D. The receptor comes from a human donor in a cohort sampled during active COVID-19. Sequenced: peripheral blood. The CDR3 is CASSPSAF. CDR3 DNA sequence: TGTGCCAGCAGCCCCTCGGCCTTC.